This T cell receptor (beta chain) stems from a study of blood T cell repertoires in COVID-19. The assay was immunoSEQ multiplex PCR, and TCRdb's table has in-frame clones only and misses some. This sample has approximately 150,000 clones, with roughly 84% found just once. Trimming removed 0 bases at V and 5 bases at J, with 4 bases between. Germline CDR1 and CDR2: SGHKS and YYEKEE (reference sequence). The CDR3 extends over 12 amino acids. Material for sequencing was peripheral blood. The TCR originated in a woman aged 60-70 years with acute or convalescent COVID-19. The chain recombines TRBV5-5 with TRBJ2-3; no definite D call. CDR3 bases: TGTGCCAGCAGCTTGGGTATAGATACGCAGTATTTT. It specifies CASSLGIDTQYF.